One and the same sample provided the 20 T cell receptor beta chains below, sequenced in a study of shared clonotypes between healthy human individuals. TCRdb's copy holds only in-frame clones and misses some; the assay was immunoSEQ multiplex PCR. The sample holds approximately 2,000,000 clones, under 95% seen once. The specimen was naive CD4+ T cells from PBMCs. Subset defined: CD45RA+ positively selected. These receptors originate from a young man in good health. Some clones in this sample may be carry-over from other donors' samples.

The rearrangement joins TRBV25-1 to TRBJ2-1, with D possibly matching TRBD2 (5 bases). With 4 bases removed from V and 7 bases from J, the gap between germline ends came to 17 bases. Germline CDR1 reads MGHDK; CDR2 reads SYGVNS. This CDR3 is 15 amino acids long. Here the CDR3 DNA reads TGTGCCAGCAGTGTGACGGGGTTAGGTAAAAATGAGCAGTTCTTC. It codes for CASSVTGLGKNEQFF. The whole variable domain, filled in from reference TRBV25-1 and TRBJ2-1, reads EADIYQTPRYLVIGTGKKITLECSQTMGHDKMYWYQQDPGMELHLIHYSYGVNSTEKGDLSSESTVSRIRTEHFPLTLESARPSHTSQYLCASSVTGLGKNEQFFGPGTRLTVL.

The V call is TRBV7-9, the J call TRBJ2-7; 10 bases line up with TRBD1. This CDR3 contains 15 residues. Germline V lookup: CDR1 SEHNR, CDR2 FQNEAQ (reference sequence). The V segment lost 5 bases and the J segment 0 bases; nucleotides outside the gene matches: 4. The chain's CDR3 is CASSRGTGVSYEQYF. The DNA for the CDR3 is TGTGCCAGCAGCCGCGGGACAGGGGTCTCCTACGAGCAGTACTTC.

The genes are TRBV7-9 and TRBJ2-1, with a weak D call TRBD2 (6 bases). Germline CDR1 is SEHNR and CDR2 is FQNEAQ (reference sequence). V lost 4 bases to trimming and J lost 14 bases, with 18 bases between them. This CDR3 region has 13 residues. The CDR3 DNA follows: TGTGCCAGCAGCTCGACTGCCCCCGGGAGTGAGTTCTTC. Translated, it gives CASSSTAPGSEFF.

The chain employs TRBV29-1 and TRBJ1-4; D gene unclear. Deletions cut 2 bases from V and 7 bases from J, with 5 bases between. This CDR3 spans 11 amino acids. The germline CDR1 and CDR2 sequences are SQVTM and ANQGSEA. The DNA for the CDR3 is TGCAGCGTTGAAATGAGTGAAAAACTGTTTTTT. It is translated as CSVEMSEKLFF.

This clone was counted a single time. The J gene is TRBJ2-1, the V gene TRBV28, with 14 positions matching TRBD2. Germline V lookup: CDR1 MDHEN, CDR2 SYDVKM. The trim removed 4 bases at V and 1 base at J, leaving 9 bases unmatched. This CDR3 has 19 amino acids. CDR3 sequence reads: CASSSPPGTSGSSYNEQFF. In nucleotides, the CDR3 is TGTGCCAGCAGTTCTCCCCCGGGGACTAGCGGGAGTTCCTACAATGAGCAGTTCTTC.

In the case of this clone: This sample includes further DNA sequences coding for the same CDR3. The DNA of the CDR3 is TGCAGCGTTGTGAGGGGCTCCTACGAGCAGTACTTC. It yields the protein CSVVRGSYEQYF. The V gene is TRBV29-1, the J gene TRBJ2-7, with D possibly called TRBD1 or TRBD2 (5 bases each). The V gene lost 4 bases and the J gene lost 0 bases, with 7 bases spanning the gap. The germline CDR1 and CDR2 sequences are SQVTM and ANQGSEA. CDR3 length: 12 residues.

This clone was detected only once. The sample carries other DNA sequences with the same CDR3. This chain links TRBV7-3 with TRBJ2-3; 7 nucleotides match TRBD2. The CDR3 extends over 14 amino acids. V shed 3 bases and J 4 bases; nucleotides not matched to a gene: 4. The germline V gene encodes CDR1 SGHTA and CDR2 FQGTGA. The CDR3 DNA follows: TGTGCCAGCAGCTTTGGGAGGGCCTCAGATACGCAGTATTTT. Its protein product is CASSFGRASDTQYF.

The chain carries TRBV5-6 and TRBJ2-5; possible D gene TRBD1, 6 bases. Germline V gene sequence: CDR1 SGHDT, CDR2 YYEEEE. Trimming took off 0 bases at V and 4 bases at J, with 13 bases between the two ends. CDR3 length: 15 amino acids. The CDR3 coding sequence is TGTGCCAGCAGCTTGGGTGGGGTAGGGGGAGAGACCCAGTACTTC. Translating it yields CASSLGGVGGETQYF.

For the CDR3, the DNA is TGCGCCAGCAGTCAATCGGCGCAGGGGGCGCAGAACTATGGCTACACCTTC. Amino acid sequence: CASSQSAQGAQNYGYTF. The J gene is TRBJ1-2, the V gene TRBV23-1; TRBD1 agrees at 8 bases. TRBV23-1 qualifies as an ORF whose function is uncertain. The CDR3 loop spans 17 amino acids. With 0 bases clipped from V and 2 bases from J, the junction kept 8 bases outside the gene matches.

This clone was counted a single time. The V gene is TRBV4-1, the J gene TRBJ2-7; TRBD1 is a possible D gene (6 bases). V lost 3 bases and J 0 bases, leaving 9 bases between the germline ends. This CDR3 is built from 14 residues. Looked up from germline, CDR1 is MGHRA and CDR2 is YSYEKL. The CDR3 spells CASSQGANSYEQYF. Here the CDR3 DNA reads TGCGCCAGCAGCCAGGGGGCAAACTCCTACGAGCAGTACTTC.

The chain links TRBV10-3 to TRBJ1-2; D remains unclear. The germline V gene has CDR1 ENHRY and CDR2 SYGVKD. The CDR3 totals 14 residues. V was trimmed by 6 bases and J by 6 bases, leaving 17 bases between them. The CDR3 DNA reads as TGTGCCATCAGGGATTCGACCCTAAAACATGGCTACACCTTC. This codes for CAIRDSTLKHGYTF.

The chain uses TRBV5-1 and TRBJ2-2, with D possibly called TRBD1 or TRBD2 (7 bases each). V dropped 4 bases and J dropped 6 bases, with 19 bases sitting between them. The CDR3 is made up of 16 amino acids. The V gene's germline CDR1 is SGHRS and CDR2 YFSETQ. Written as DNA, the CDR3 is TGCGCCAGCAGCCTGCATGGGGCAGGGGGGGCCGGGGAGCTGTTTTTT. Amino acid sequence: CASSLHGAGGAGELFF.

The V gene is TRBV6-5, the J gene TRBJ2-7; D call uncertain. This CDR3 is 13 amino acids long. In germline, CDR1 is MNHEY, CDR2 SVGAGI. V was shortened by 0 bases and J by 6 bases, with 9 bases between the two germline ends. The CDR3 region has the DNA TGTGCCAGCAGTTACTCTCGGGTTACCGAGCAGTACTTC. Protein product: CASSYSRVTEQYF.

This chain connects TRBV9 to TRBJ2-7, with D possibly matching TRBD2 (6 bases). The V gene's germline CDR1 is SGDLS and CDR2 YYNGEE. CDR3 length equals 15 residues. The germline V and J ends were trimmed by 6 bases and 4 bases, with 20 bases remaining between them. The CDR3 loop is CASNQGEVSGYEQYF. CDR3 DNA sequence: TGTGCCAGCAACCAAGGTGAGGTTAGCGGTTACGAGCAGTACTTC.

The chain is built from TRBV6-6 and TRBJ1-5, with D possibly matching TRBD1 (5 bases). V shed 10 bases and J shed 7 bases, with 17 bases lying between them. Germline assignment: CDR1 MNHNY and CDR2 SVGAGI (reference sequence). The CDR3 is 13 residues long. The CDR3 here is CATTQGTGQPQHF. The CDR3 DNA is TGTGCCACCACGCAAGGGACTGGGCAGCCCCAGCATTTT.

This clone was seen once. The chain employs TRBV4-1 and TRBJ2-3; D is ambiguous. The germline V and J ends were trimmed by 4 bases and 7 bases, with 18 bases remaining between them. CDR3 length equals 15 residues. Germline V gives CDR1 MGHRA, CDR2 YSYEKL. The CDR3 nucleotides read TGCGCCAGCAGCCCCCTCGGCAGCAGTCCAAATACGCAGTATTTT. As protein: CASSPLGSSPNTQYF.

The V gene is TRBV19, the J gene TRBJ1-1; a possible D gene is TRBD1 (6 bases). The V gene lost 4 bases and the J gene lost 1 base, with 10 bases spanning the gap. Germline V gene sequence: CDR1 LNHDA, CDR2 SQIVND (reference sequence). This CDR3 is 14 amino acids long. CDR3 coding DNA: TGTGCCAGTAGTAAGGACAGAAAGAACACTGAAGCTTTCTTT. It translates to CASSKDRKNTEAFF.

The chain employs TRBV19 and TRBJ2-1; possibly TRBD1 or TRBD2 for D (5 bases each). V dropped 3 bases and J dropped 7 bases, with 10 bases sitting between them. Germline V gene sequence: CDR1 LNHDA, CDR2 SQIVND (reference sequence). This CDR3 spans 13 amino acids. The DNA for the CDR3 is TGTGCCAGTAGTATGCTTGAGGGGAATGAGCAGTTCTTC. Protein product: CASSMLEGNEQFF.

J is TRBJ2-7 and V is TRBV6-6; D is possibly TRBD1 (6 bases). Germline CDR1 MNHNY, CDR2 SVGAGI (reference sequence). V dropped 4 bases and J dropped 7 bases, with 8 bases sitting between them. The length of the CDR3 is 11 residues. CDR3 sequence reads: CASSLQGEQYF. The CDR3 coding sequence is TGTGCCAGCAGTTTACAGGGTGAGCAGTACTTC.

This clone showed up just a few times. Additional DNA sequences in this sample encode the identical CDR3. This CDR3 is CASSQGLQETQYF. The CDR3 DNA reads as TGTGCCAGCAGCCAAGGACTTCAAGAGACCCAGTACTTC. The chain employs TRBV14 and TRBJ2-5; D unresolved. V shed 1 base and J shed 2 bases, with 5 bases lying between them. The CDR3 has 13 residues. Germline V gene lookup returns CDR1 SGHDN and CDR2 FVKESK.